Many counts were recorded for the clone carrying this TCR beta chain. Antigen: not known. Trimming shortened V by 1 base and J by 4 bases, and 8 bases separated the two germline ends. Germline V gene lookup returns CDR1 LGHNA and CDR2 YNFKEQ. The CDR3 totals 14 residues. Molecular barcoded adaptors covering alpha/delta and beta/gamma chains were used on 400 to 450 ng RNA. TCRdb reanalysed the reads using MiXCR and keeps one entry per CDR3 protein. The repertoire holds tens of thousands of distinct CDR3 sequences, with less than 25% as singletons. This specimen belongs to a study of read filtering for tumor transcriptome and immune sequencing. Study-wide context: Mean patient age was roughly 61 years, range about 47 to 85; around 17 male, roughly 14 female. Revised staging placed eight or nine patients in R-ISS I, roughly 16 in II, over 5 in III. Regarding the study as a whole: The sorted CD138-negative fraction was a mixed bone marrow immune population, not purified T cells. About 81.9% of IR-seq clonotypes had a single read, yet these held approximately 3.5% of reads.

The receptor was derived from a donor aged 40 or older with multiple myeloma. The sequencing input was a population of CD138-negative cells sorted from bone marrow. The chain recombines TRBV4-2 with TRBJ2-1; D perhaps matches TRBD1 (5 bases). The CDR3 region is CASSQGQRYNEQFF. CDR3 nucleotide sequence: TGTGCCAGCAGCCAAGGACAGAGATACAATGAGCAGTTCTTC.